This TCR beta chain was identified during a study of T-cell reconstitution after alpha-beta-depleted transplantation in children (dated by TCRdb to 2016 to 2018). Describing the broader study: T-cell immune reconstitution after TCRalphabeta/CD19-depleted allogeneic hematopoietic cell transplantation in children was quantitatively tracked in the study by means of TCR repertoire profiling. General findings and caveats noted by the study authors: Apparently early alphabetaT-cell count recovery about two months after transplant reportedly relied on only several hundred rapidly expanded clones derived from non-depleted graft cells. Hyperexpanded clone frequencies declined over subsequent months; after one year, T-cell counts and TCRbeta diversity were mostly attributed to newly produced T cells. The high TCRbeta diversity at day 60 in some patients was ascribed to recipient T cells and intrathymic progenitors that had survived conditioning.

This clonotype was counted between two and nine times. Its target antigen remains unknown. Per-base qualities were not stored, and no clone one base away is much larger. The sample's treatment or condition label, in plain terms: allogeneic hematopoietic cell transplantation with graft depleted of TCRalphabeta T cells and CD19 B cells. Transplant recipients were children who received TCRalphabeta/CD19-depleted allogeneic hematopoietic cell grafts. CDR1 and CDR2 are read off the germline V gene (reference sequence) as LNHDA and SQIVND. Including the terminal cysteine and phenylalanine, the CDR3 comprises 14 residues. Only the CDR3 DNA is retained, 42 bases long and in frame from the first base. The junction carries 16 bases between V and J, which are trimmed by 6 bases and 7 bases respectively. The library came from PCR. These reads were obtained on an Illumina HiSeq 2500. To normalize quantification of the TCRbeta repertoire, the TCR libraries were built with molecular barcoding that relied on unique molecular identifiers. TCRdb reworked the public reads: Q25 trimming with fastp, MiXCR clone assembly, productive beta chains retained. When rows share a CDR3 protein, they turn into one entry using the most common DNA and genes. This sample lists some 450,000 distinct CDR3 sequences; 43% were detected once. Around 29% of the sample is in the top ten clones.

The source material was PBMCs, sampled before TCRalphabeta/CD19-depleted stem cell transplant. The chain uses TRBV19 and TRBJ2-1; the D gene is perhaps TRBD2, from 6 matching bases. The TCR was taken from a girl aged 2-10 years with aplastic anemia, due to receive a stem cell transplant. The CDR3 region reads CASSLERAVNEQFF. At the DNA level, the sequence is TGTGCCAGTAGCTTGGAGCGGGCCGTAAATGAGCAGTTCTTC.